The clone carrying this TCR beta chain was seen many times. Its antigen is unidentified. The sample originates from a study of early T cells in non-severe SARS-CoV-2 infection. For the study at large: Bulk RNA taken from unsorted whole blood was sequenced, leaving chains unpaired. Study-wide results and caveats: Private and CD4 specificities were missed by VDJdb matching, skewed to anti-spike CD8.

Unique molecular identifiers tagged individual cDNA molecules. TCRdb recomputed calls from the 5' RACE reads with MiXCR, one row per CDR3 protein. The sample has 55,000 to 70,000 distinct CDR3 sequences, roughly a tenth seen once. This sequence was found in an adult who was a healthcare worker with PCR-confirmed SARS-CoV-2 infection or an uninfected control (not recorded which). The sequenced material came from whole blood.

The CDR3 sequence: CASSPGPINEQFF. For the CDR3, the DNA is TGCGCCAGCAGCCCCGGGCCAATCAATGAGCAGTTCTTC. The chain is built from TRBV4-3 and TRBJ2-1; no clear D gene. Trimming removed 4 bases at V and 6 bases at J, with 10 bases between. Looked up from germline, CDR1 is LGHNA and CDR2 is YSLEER. The CDR3 contains 13 residues.